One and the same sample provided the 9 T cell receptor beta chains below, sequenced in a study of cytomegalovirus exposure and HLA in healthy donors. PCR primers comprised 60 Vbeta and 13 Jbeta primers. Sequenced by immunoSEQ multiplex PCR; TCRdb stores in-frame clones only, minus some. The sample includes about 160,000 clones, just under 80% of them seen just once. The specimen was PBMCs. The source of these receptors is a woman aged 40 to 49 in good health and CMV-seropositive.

CDR3 loop: CASEEKNTEAFF. CDR3 DNA sequence: TGTGCCAGCGAGGAAAAGAACACTGAAGCTTTCTTT. The J gene is TRBJ1-1, the V gene TRBV28; D remains ambiguous. The germline V gene has CDR1 MDHEN and CDR2 SYDVKM. This CDR3 has 12 residues. Trimming cost V 8 bases and J 1 base, with 8 bases left between them.

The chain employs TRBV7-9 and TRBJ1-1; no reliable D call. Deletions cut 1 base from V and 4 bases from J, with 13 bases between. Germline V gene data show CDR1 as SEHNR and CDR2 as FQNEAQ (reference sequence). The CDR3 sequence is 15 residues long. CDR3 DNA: TGTGCCAGCAGCTTAGGGGCCTCTGAGAGCACTGAAGCTTTCTTT. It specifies CASSLGASESTEAFF.

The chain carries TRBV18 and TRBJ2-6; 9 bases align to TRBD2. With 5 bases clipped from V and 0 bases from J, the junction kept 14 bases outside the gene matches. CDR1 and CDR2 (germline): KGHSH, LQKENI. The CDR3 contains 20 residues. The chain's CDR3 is CASSAQHLLAGISGANVLTF. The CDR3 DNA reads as TGTGCCAGCTCAGCCCAGCATCTCCTAGCGGGGATCTCTGGGGCCAACGTCCTGACTTTC.

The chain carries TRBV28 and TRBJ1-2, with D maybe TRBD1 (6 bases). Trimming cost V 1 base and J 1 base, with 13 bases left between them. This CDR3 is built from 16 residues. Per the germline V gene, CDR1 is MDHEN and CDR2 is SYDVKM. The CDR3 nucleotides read TGTGCCAGCAGTTTATTCCCCCCAGGGGTTAACTATGGCTACACCTTC. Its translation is CASSLFPPGVNYGYTF.

The CDR3 reads CASLMTGNSPLHF. The DNA for the CDR3 is TGTGCCAGCTTGATGACTGGAAATTCACCCCTCCACTTT. The chain couples TRBV6-1 to TRBJ1-6; D uncertain. Trimming removed 8 bases from V and 7 bases from J, with 12 bases in between. Germline CDR1 is MNHNS and CDR2 is SASEGT. The CDR3 is 13 residues long.

CDR3 nucleotides: TGTGCCACCAGCCCTCAGACGACTAGCGGCGGGGAGCTGTTTTTT. It encodes CATSPQTTSGGELFF. The V call is TRBV15, the J call TRBJ2-2; 9 bases are a match to TRBD2. There are 15 residues in the CDR3. V shed 5 bases and J 7 bases; nucleotides not matched to a gene: 8. Germline CDR1 reads LNHNV; CDR2 reads YYDKDF (reference sequence).

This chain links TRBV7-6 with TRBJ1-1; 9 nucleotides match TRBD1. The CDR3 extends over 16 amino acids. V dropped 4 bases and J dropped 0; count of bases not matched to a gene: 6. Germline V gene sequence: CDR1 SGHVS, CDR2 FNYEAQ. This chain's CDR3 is CASSSHNRGLNTEAFF. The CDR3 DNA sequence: TGTGCCAGCAGCTCTCACAACAGGGGGCTGAACACTGAAGCTTTCTTT.

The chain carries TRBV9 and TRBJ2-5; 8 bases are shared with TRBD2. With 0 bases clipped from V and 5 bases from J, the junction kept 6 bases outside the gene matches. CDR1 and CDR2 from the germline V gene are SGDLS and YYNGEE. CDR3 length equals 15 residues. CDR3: CASSVGAGGWETQYF. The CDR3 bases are TGTGCCAGCAGCGTAGGGGCGGGGGGCTGGGAGACCCAGTACTTC.

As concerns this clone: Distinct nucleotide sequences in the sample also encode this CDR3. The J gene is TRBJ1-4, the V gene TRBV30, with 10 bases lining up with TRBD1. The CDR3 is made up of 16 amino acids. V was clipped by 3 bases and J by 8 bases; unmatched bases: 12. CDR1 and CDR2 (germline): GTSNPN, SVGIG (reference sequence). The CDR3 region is CAWSSGTGVREEKLFF. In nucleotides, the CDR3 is TGTGCCTGGAGCTCCGGGACAGGGGTTCGAGAAGAAAAACTGTTTTTT.